The 26 T cell receptor beta chains listed next were all sequenced from one sample in a study of blood T cell repertoires in COVID-19 (TCRdb year 2020). Library preparation was by the immunoSEQ multiplex PCR assay. TCRdb provides this immuneACCESS table in a form limited to in-frame rearrangements. Some clones are lacking; in checked studies, under half of them reflect an unresolved V gene, and why the rest are absent is not known. Counted in this sample were about 69,000 clones; 90% of them appeared once. The ten largest clones take up approximately 5% of the sample. Material for sequencing was peripheral blood. These receptors were obtained from a woman in her late teens or twenties with acute or convalescent COVID-19.

The chain employs TRBV9 and TRBJ1-1; 10 nucleotides line up with TRBD1. There are 17 residues in the CDR3. Trimming at V came to 0 bases and at J to 3 bases, leaving 8 bases not matched to a gene. Germline values: CDR1 SGDLS, CDR2 YYNGEE. The CDR3 region is CASSVARDRGSDTEAFF. CDR3 coding DNA: TGTGCCAGCAGCGTAGCTCGGGACAGGGGTTCGGACACTGAAGCTTTCTTT.

This sequence joins TRBV19 and TRBJ1-6; D unresolved. The CDR3 runs 19 residues. Germline CDR1 is LNHDA and CDR2 is SQIVND (reference sequence). V was pared by 5 bases and J by 0 bases, with 20 bases between. The CDR3 DNA reads as TGTGCCAGTAGTTCAGCCTCTGGAGACGGCAGCTCCTATAATTCACCCCTCCACTTT. This codes for CASSSASGDGSSYNSPLHF.

The chain links TRBV21-1 to TRBJ2-7; TRBD1, the table's D call, was not compared with the DNA. TRBV21-1 counts as a pseudogene. The CDR3 runs 19 residues. DNA for the CDR3: TGTGCCAGCAGCAAAGGCCCCGAGGGGGAAATTCCGAGCTCCTACGAGCAGTACTTC. It yields the protein CASSKGPEGEIPSSYEQYF.

The chain uses TRBV28 and TRBJ1-4; 7 bases agree with TRBD1. V trimming: 3 bases; J trimming: 7 bases; junction bases outside the gene matches: 5. This CDR3 is built from 14 residues. The germline V gene encodes CDR1 MDHEN and CDR2 SYDVKM. DNA of the CDR3: TGTGCCAGCAGTTTCGGGAGGGGGCGTGAAAAACTGTTTTTT. Translating gives CASSFGRGREKLFF.

The chain couples TRBV19 to TRBJ2-2, with 10 nucleotides matching TRBD2. The V and J ends lost 4 bases and 5 bases, in that order; junction bases with no gene match: 7. The CDR3 spans 16 residues. Germline CDR1 is LNHDA and CDR2 is SQIVND (reference sequence). The CDR3 region is CASSKREGLGTGELFF. The CDR3 nucleotides are TGTGCCAGTAGTAAGCGGGAGGGCCTTGGGACCGGGGAGCTGTTTTTT.

With respect to this clone: At the DNA level, this CDR3 is encoded by other sequences in the same sample as well. The chain links TRBV18 to TRBJ1-1, with D possibly matching TRBD1 (6 bases). The V end lost 6 bases, the J end lost 5 bases, and 10 bases lay between the germline ends. This CDR3 region has 12 residues. Germline-derived CDR1 and CDR2 are KGHSH and LQKENI. Written as DNA, the CDR3 is TGTGCCAGCTCGCCAGGGGCGACTGAAGCTTTCTTT. Encoded protein: CASSPGATEAFF.

The rearrangement uses TRBV5-1 and TRBJ2-2; TRBD2 matches 10 bases. The V gene's germline CDR1 is SGHRS and CDR2 YFSETQ. The CDR3 spans 16 residues. V gave up 3 bases and J gave up 4 bases; unmatched junction bases: 6. The CDR3: CASSSQRLAGTGELFF. In DNA, the CDR3 is TGCGCCAGCAGCTCGCAGAGACTAGCGGGCACCGGGGAGCTGTTTTTT.

The chain is built from TRBV28 and TRBJ2-2; no clear D gene. The ends were cut back, 6 bases at V and 2 bases at J, with 4 bases in the middle. Germline CDR1 and CDR2: MDHEN and SYDVKM. This CDR3 is 12 amino acids long. In DNA, the CDR3 is TGTGCCAGCAGCAAAAACACCGGGGAGCTGTTTTTT. Residues: CASSKNTGELFF. The complete variable domain, with remaining parts taken from reference TRBV28 and TRBJ2-2, reads DVKVTQSSRYLVKRTGEKVFLECVQDMDHENMFWYRQDPGLGLRLIYFSYDVKMKEKGDIPEGYSVSREKKERFSLILESASTNQTSMYLCASSKNTGELFFGEGSRLTVL.

This chain links TRBV6-1 with TRBJ2-3; the match to TRBD2 covers 13 bases. The germline CDR1 and CDR2 sequences are MNHNS and SASEGT. The J segment lost 8 bases and the V segment lost 3 bases, leaving 2 bases of the junction unmatched. This CDR3 contains 14 residues. The CDR3: CASSEGLAGPTQYF. CDR3 bases: TGTGCCAGCAGTGAGGGACTAGCGGGGCCTACGCAGTATTTT.

In this sample, this clone turned up a few times. Here the CDR3 reads CASSLERGRGSNPQHF. DNA of the CDR3: TGTGCCAGCAGCTTAGAGAGGGGCAGGGGATCTAATCCCCAGCATTTT. The chain employs TRBV7-8 and TRBJ1-5; tentatively, D is TRBD1 (6 bases). CDR3 length equals 16 residues. Germline values: CDR1 SGHVS, CDR2 FQNEAQ. Trimming removed 1 base from V and 10 bases from J, with 20 bases in between.

The chain joins TRBV12-3 or TRBV12-4 to TRBJ1-1; D is unresolved. The V end lost 5 bases, the J end lost 3 bases, and 10 bases lay between the germline ends. The CDR3 length is 13 residues. Here the CDR3 reads CASSRHRDTEAFF. CDR3 coding DNA: TGTGCCAGCAGTCGCCACCGGGACACTGAAGCTTTCTTT.

V usage is TRBV9 and J usage is TRBJ2-7; 9 bases map to TRBD2. The germline CDR1 and CDR2 sequences are SGDLS and YYNGEE. CDR3 size: 15 residues. With V trimmed by 4 bases and J by 5 bases, 10 bases remained unmatched. The CDR3 protein is CASSISGGARHEQYF. The CDR3 DNA is TGTGCCAGCAGCATTAGCGGGGGTGCTCGCCACGAGCAGTACTTC.

This chain connects TRBV3-1 (or the pseudogene TRBV3-2) to TRBJ2-7; D is perhaps TRBD2 (6 bases). Germline assignment: CDR1 LGHDT and CDR2 YNNKEL (reference sequence). V was pared by 1 base and J by 3 bases, with 16 bases between. CDR3 length equals 16 residues. The CDR3 sequence: CASSQVHYGGNYEQYF. DNA of the CDR3: TGTGCCAGCAGCCAAGTGCACTACGGGGGAAACTACGAGCAGTACTTC.

In DNA, the CDR3 is TGTGCCAGTAGTTGGTTACACGGGAGCAATCAGCCCCAGCATTTT. Protein sequence: CASSWLHGSNQPQHF. The rearrangement links TRBV19 to TRBJ1-5; D uncertain. This CDR3 has 15 amino acids. Germline V gene data show CDR1 as LNHDA and CDR2 as SQIVND (reference sequence). The V and J ends lost 5 bases and 1 base respectively, with 12 bases between them.

A single count supports this clone. The chain joins TRBV6-6 to TRBJ1-1, with a tentative D call TRBD1 (5 bases). Trimming shortened V by 2 bases and J by 5 bases, and 9 bases separated the two germline ends. The CDR3 loop spans 13 amino acids. CDR1 is MNHNY, CDR2 SVGAGI, per germline (reference sequence). The CDR3 is CASSYMGGTEAFF. The DNA of the CDR3 is TGTGCCAGCAGTTACATGGGGGGAACTGAAGCTTTCTTT.

V usage is TRBV2 and J usage is TRBJ1-2; no definite D call. The V and J ends lost 2 bases and 6 bases respectively, with 10 bases between them. CDR1 is SNHLY, CDR2 FYNNEI, per germline. The CDR3 has 13 residues. The DNA for the CDR3 is TGTGCCAGCAGTGAATTTTCCCGGGATGGCTACACCTTC. Translated: CASSEFSRDGYTF.

The gene calls are TRBV3-1 (or the pseudogene TRBV3-2) and TRBJ2-7; D is possibly TRBD2 (6 bases). With 0 bases removed from V and 3 bases from J, the gap between germline ends came to 9 bases. The CDR3 totals 14 residues. Germline values: CDR1 LGHDT, CDR2 YNNKEL (reference sequence). CDR3 sequence: CASSQELASYEQYF. In nucleotides, the CDR3 is TGTGCCAGCAGCCAAGAACTAGCTAGCTACGAGCAGTACTTC.

The chain employs TRBV7-9 and TRBJ2-5, with 9 bases identical to TRBD2. After removal of 2 bases from V and 2 bases from J, the junction contained 6 bases not matched to a gene. Germline CDR1 reads SEHNR; CDR2 reads FQNEAQ (reference sequence). The CDR3 runs 16 residues. In DNA, the CDR3 is TGTGCCAGCAGCTTAAGTAGCGGGAGCATACAAGAGACCCAGTACTTC. As protein: CASSLSSGSIQETQYF.

This chain joins TRBV19 and TRBJ1-1; 8 bases align to TRBD1. CDR3 size: 14 residues. Germline loops: CDR1 LNHDA, CDR2 SQIVND (reference sequence). The trim removed 4 bases at V and 4 bases at J, leaving 5 bases unmatched. CDR3 protein: CASSTLTGGTEAFF. The DNA of the CDR3 is TGTGCCAGTAGTACCTTAACAGGGGGCACTGAAGCTTTCTTT.

This clone was seen only once. This chain links TRBV7-9 with TRBJ1-1; 8 nucleotides agree with TRBD1. Germline CDR1 SEHNR, CDR2 FQNEAQ (reference sequence). V shed 3 bases, J shed 6 bases, and the junction held 6 bases outside the gene matches. The CDR3 is 14 residues long. This chain's CDR3 is CASSFDRGMSEAFF. DNA of the CDR3: TGTGCCAGCAGCTTTGACAGGGGAATGTCTGAAGCTTTCTTT.

The rearrangement uses TRBV7-2 and TRBJ1-1; D perhaps matches TRBD1 (5 bases). The CDR3 spans 13 residues. Looked up from germline, CDR1 is SGHTA and CDR2 is FQGNSA. V was cut by 6 bases and J by 8 bases, with 16 bases left in between. CDR3 amino acids: CASSREGAREAFF. Here the CDR3 DNA reads TGTGCCAGCAGTCGAGAAGGGGCTCGCGAAGCTTTCTTT.

This rearrangement joins TRBV10-1 to TRBJ2-1; 11 nucleotides line up with TRBD1. This CDR3 is built from 16 residues. Germline loops: CDR1 WNHNN, CDR2 SYGVQD (reference sequence). With 6 bases clipped from V and 2 bases from J, the junction kept 6 bases outside the gene matches. The CDR3 spells CASSAGTGGPYNEQFF. In DNA, the CDR3 is TGCGCCAGCAGCGCAGGGACAGGGGGTCCCTACAATGAGCAGTTCTTC.

The CDR3: CASSWHPAGELFF. The CDR3, as DNA: TGTGCCAGCAGCTGGCACCCTGCCGGGGAGCTGTTTTTT. This chain connects TRBV5-4 to TRBJ2-2; D is unresolved. This CDR3 has 13 amino acids. Between the trimmed V and J ends, which lost 3 bases and 6 bases, there was a span of 9 bases. In germline, CDR1 is SGHNT, CDR2 YYREEE (reference sequence).

The chain carries TRBV3-1 (or the pseudogene TRBV3-2) and TRBJ2-5; D ambiguous. V lost 3 bases and J lost 2, with 13 bases in between. The CDR3 contains 15 residues. The V gene's germline CDR1 is LGHDT and CDR2 YNNKEL (reference sequence). CDR3: CASSHWAARQETQYF. The CDR3 bases are TGTGCCAGCAGCCATTGGGCCGCGAGACAAGAGACCCAGTACTTC.

In its sample, this clone was seen once. The chain joins TRBV3-1 (or the pseudogene TRBV3-2) to TRBJ2-1; D unclear. The germline gives CDR1 LGHDT, CDR2 YNNKEL (reference sequence). Trimming took off 4 bases at V and 0 bases at J, with 10 bases between the two ends. CDR3 length: 15 residues. In nucleotides, the CDR3 is TGTGCCAGCAGCCCCCGACATTACTCCTACAATGAGCAGTTCTTC. Encoded protein: CASSPRHYSYNEQFF.

The V and J genes are TRBV2 and TRBJ2-3; 13 nucleotides match TRBD2. This CDR3 has 15 amino acids. Germline loops: CDR1 SNHLY, CDR2 FYNNEI. J was trimmed by 5 bases and V by 6 bases; bases with no gene match: 5. The CDR3 sequence: CASRRLAGGGDTQYF. In DNA, the CDR3 is TGTGCCAGCAGAAGACTAGCGGGAGGAGGAGATACGCAGTATTTT.